A single sample is the source of the 9 T cell receptor beta chains below, sequenced in a study of T cell repertoires in cytomegalovirus infection. What these receptors recognize is not known. A single record per CDR3 protein comes from TCRdb applying MiXCR to the reads. The data show about 310,000 distinct CDR3 sequences, 20% to 25% seen once. This sample comprised cultured PBMCs, obtained from culture after CMV antigen stimulation. The origin of the receptors is a human donor in good health (CMV status not recorded). Some clones in this sample may be carry-over from other donors' samples.

This clonotype has more than one count but fewer than ten. The chain joins TRBV13 to TRBJ1-5; perhaps TRBD1 as D (5 bases). This CDR3 has 17 residues. Germline CDR1 PRHDT, CDR2 FYEKMQ (reference sequence). The germline V and J ends were trimmed by 5 bases and 0 bases, with 17 bases remaining between them. Here the CDR3 DNA reads TGTGCCAGCAGCCCTCCTGGGGGAACCTATAGCAATCAGCCCCAGCATTTT. This gives the protein CASSPPGGTYSNQPQHF.

The chain combines TRBV20-1 with TRBJ1-1; 7 bases are a match to TRBD1. The V gene end was trimmed by 2 bases and the J gene end by 5 bases; junction bases not matched to a gene: 8. CDR1 and CDR2 from the germline V gene are DFQATT and SNEGSKA (reference sequence). The CDR3 is made up of 14 amino acids. CDR3 protein: CSARSNRGRTEAFF. In nucleotides, the CDR3 is TGCAGTGCTAGATCCAACAGGGGACGAACTGAAGCTTTCTTT.

The chain recombines TRBV6-2 or TRBV6-3 with TRBJ2-3, with D possibly being TRBD1 or TRBD2 (5 bases each). CDR1 and CDR2 (germline): MNHEY, SVGEGT. The CDR3 runs to 14 residues. With 6 bases removed from V and 5 bases from J, the gap between germline ends came to 15 bases. The CDR3: CASSLGTALDTQYF. CDR3 nucleotides: TGTGCCAGCAGCCTCGGGACCGCGTTAGATACGCAGTATTTT.

The chain employs TRBV27 and TRBJ2-1, with D unclear. The CDR3 is 16 residues long. Germline V lookup: CDR1 MNHEY, CDR2 SMNVEV (reference sequence). Trimming pared 4 bases from V and 7 bases from J, leaving 20 bases between. CDR3 loop: CASSSRFGPLSNEQFF. CDR3 sequence (DNA): TGTGCCAGCAGTTCTCGATTCGGCCCATTAAGTAATGAGCAGTTCTTC.

This chain links TRBV10-3 with TRBJ1-5; TRBD1 agrees at 7 bases. Trimming cost V 11 bases and J 1 base; bases outside gene matches: 11. Germline V gene lookup returns CDR1 ENHRY and CDR2 SYGVKD. The CDR3 is made up of 15 amino acids. In DNA form, the CDR3 reads TGTGCCTCGCGACAGGGCCTTGAGAGCAATCAGCCCCAGCATTTT. Its protein is CASRQGLESNQPQHF.

This clonotype has a handful of counts. The chain is built from TRBV10-3 and TRBJ2-3, with D hard to call. There are 12 residues in the CDR3. V was cut by 3 bases and J by 3 bases, with 4 bases left in between. From germline, CDR1 is ENHRY and CDR2 SYGVKD. CDR3 sequence: CAISERTDTQYF. The CDR3 DNA reads TGTGCCATCAGTGAAAGAACAGATACGCAGTATTTT.

This clonotype has a count of ten or more. This chain connects TRBV7-2 to TRBJ1-1; D is perhaps TRBD1 (6 bases). The CDR3 is 14 amino acids. The V and J ends lost 2 bases and 6 bases respectively, with 13 bases between them. Germline values: CDR1 SGHTA, CDR2 FQGNSA. The CDR3 region is CASSLKAQGSEAFF. Here the CDR3 DNA reads TGTGCCAGCAGCTTAAAGGCACAGGGCTCTGAAGCTTTCTTT.

The table lists this clonotype with many counts. The CDR3 nucleotides read TGTGCCAGCAGCCCCCCGGGACTATCAAATGAGCAGTTCTTC. Its protein is CASSPPGLSNEQFF. This chain links TRBV7-2 with TRBJ2-1; 7 bases agree with TRBD2. CDR3 length: 14 amino acids. Germline V gene lookup returns CDR1 SGHTA and CDR2 FQGNSA. The V gene end was trimmed by 5 bases and the J gene end by 7 bases; junction bases not matched to a gene: 8.

This clonotype has more than one count but fewer than ten. The V gene is TRBV11-2, the J gene TRBJ2-7; unclear D gene. Germline CDR1 SGHAT, CDR2 FQNNGV. This CDR3 has 15 residues. The V and J ends lost 5 bases and 6 bases respectively, with 20 bases between them. The CDR3 DNA reads as TGTGCCAGCAGCCCGACGCGAAATCCGATCGCCGAGCAGTACTTC. Translation gives CASSPTRNPIAEQYF.